Shown below are 9 T cell receptor beta chains from a single sample sequenced in a study of CD8+ T cells in alopecia areata. Investigators isolated RNA and reverse transcribed it into cDNA to act as the sequencing template. Sequenced by immunoSEQ multiplex PCR; TCRdb stores in-frame clones only, minus some. The table includes some 200,000 clones, more than 50% detected once. Material for sequencing was CD8+ T cells sorted from blood. Source of these receptors: a human donor in good health.

This chain joins TRBV13 and TRBJ2-5; 14 positions match TRBD2. CDR1 and CDR2 from the germline V gene are PRHDT and FYEKMQ (reference sequence). This CDR3 is built from 14 residues. V gave up 4 bases and J gave up 13 bases; unmatched junction bases: 8. CDR3 protein: CASSSGTSGGTPYF. The CDR3 DNA reads TGTGCCAGCAGCTCTGGGACTAGCGGGGGAACTCCGTACTTC.

This clone showed up just a few times. V and J are TRBV5-4 and TRBJ2-7, with a weak D call TRBD1 (6 bases). The CDR3 totals 12 residues. Trimming took off 2 bases at V and 5 bases at J, with 8 bases between the two ends. Germline-derived CDR1 and CDR2 are SGHNT and YYREEE (reference sequence). In DNA form, the CDR3 reads TGTGCCAGCAGCTTCACAGGGAACGAGCAGTACTTC. Translating gives CASSFTGNEQYF.

This clone was detected only a few times. The gene calls are TRBV29-1 and TRBJ2-1; no definite D call. The CDR3 length is 16 residues. Between the trimmed V and J ends, which lost 1 base and 5 bases, there was a span of 18 bases. Germline V gene sequence: CDR1 SQVTM, CDR2 ANQGSEA. The CDR3 here is CSVEGLANRLHNEQFF. DNA for the CDR3: TGCAGCGTTGAAGGCCTGGCCAATCGGCTACACAATGAGCAGTTCTTC.

Only a few counts were recorded for this clone. This chain joins TRBV5-4 and TRBJ1-4, with 9 bases lining up with TRBD1. CDR1 is SGHNT and CDR2 is YYREEE in the germline V gene (reference sequence). The ends lost 4 bases at V and 8 bases at J; junction bases unmatched: 9. This CDR3 is 15 amino acids long. The CDR3 region is CASSPGGTGSEKLFF. Here the CDR3 DNA reads TGTGCCAGCAGCCCAGGGGGGACAGGGTCGGAAAAACTGTTTTTT.

V and J are TRBV27 and TRBJ2-7; unclear D gene. Trimming shortened V by 5 bases and J by 2 bases, and 10 bases separated the two germline ends. The CDR3 sequence is 13 residues long. Germline V gene sequence: CDR1 MNHEY, CDR2 SMNVEV (reference sequence). Written as DNA, the CDR3 is TGTGCCAGCAGTCTCTCAGAACCCTACGAGCAGTACTTC. It encodes CASSLSEPYEQYF.

This clone came up once. The chain employs TRBV7-6 and TRBJ2-1; D possibly corresponds to TRBD2 (5 bases). V lost 6 bases, J lost 3 bases, and 9 bases lay in between. The CDR3 is 13 amino acids. Germline loops: CDR1 SGHVS, CDR2 FNYEAQ. Written as DNA, the CDR3 is TGTGCCAGCAGTACGGGGTTCTACAATGAGCAGTTCTTC. Translation gives CASSTGFYNEQFF.

This clone was seen only a few times. The chain couples TRBV5-1 to TRBJ2-1; 8 positions agree with TRBD2. Germline V lookup: CDR1 SGHRS, CDR2 YFSETQ. CDR3 size: 16 residues. Trimming took 2 bases from V and 8 from J; bases not matched to a gene: 12. CDR3 nucleotides: TGCGCCAGCAGCTTATCTAGCGGGCGGCTCGCTGATGAGCAGTTCTTC. This codes for CASSLSSGRLADEQFF.

This rearrangement joins TRBV6-5 to TRBJ1-2, with 8 bases aligning to TRBD1. This CDR3 is 15 amino acids long. J lost 0 bases, V lost 6 bases, and 6 bases had no gene match. Germline V lookup: CDR1 MNHEY, CDR2 SVGAGI. The CDR3 spells CASSPAGGTNYGYTF. In DNA, the CDR3 is TGTGCCAGCAGCCCAGCAGGGGGCACTAACTATGGCTACACCTTC.

This clone was picked up a small number of times. The CDR3 DNA follows: TGTGCCAGCAGCACCCCGCGGGGCGGAAGCACTGAAGCTTTCTTT. Its protein product is CASSTPRGGSTEAFF. The rearrangement links TRBV5-6 to TRBJ1-1, with D possibly matching TRBD1 (5 bases). Trimming took off 4 bases at V and 4 bases at J, with 17 bases between the two ends. This CDR3 has 15 amino acids. Germline CDR1 reads SGHDT; CDR2 reads YYEEEE.